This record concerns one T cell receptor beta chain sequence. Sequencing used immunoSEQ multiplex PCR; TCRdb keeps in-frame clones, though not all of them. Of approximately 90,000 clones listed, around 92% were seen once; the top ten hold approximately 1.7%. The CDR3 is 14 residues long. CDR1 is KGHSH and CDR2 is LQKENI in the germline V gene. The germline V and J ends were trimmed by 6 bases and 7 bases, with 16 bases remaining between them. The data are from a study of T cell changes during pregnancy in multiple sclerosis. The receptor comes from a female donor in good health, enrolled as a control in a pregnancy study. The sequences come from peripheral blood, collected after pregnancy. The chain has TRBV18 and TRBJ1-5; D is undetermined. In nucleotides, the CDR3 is TGTGCCAGCTCCCCGACCAAATCGGGGCAGCCCCAGCATTTT. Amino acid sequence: CASSPTKSGQPQHF.